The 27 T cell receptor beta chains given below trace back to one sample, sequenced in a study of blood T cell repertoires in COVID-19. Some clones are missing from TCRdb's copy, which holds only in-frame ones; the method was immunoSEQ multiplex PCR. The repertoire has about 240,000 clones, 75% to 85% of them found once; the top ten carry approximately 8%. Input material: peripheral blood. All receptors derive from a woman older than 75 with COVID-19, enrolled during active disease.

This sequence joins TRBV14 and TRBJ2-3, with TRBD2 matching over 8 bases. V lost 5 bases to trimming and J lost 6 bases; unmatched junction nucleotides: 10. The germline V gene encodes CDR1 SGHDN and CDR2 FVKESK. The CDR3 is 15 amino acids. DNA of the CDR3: TGTGCCAGCAGCGGTATCGGAGCGGGAGTGGATACGCAGTATTTT. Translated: CASSGIGAGVDTQYF.

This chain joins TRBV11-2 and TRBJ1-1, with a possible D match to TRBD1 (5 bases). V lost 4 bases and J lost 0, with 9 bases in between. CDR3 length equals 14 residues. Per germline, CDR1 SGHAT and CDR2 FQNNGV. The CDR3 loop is CASSWGPLNTEAFF. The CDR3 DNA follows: TGTGCCAGCAGCTGGGGCCCTCTGAACACTGAAGCTTTCTTT.

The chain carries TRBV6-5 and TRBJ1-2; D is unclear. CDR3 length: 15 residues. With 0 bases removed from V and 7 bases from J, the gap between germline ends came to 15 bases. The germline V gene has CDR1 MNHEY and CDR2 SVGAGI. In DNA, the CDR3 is TGTGCCAGCAGTTACTCAAGGTCCCGACTCGGTGGCTACACCTTC. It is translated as CASSYSRSRLGGYTF.

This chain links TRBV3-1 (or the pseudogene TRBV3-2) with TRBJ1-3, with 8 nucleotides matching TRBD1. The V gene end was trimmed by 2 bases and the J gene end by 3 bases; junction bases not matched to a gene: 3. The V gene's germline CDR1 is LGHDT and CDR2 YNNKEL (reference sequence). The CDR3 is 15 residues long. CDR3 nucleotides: TGTGCCAGCAGCCAACCACAGGGGGTTGGAAACACCATATATTTT. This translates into CASSQPQGVGNTIYF.

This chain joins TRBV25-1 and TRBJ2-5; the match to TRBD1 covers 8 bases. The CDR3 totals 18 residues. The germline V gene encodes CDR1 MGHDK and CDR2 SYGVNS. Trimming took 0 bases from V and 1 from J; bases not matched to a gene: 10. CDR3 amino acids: CASSEYGGQAGLQETQYF. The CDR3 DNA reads TGTGCCAGCAGTGAATACGGGGGACAGGCAGGCCTCCAAGAGACCCAGTACTTC.

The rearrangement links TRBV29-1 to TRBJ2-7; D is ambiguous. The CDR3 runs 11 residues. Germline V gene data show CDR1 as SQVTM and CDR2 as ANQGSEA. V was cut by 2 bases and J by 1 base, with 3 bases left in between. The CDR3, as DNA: TGCAGCGTTGAACAGTCCTACGAGCAGTACTTC. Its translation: CSVEQSYEQYF.

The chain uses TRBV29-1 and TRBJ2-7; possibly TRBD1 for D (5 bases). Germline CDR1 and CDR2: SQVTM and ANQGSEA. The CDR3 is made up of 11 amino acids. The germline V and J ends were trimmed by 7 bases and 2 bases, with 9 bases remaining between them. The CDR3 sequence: CSGGHTYEQYF. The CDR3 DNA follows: TGCAGCGGCGGACATACCTACGAGCAGTACTTC.

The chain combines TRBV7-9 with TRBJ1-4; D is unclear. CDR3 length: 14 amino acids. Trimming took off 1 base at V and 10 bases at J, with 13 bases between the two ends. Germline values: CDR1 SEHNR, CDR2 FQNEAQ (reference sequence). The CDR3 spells CASSLESRSGKLFF. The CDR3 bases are TGTGCCAGCAGCTTAGAATCCCGGTCCGGAAAACTGTTTTTT. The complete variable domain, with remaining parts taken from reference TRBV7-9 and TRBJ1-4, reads DTGVSQNPRHKITKRGQNVTFRCDPISEHNRLYWYRQTLGQGPEFLTYFQNEAQLEKSRLLSDRFSAERPKGSFSTLEIQRTEQGDSAMYLCASSLESRSGKLFFGSGTQLSVL.

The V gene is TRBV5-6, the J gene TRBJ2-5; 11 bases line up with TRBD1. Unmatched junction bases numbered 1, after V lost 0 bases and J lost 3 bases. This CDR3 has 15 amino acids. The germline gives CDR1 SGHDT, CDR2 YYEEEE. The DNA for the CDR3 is TGTGCCAGCAGCTTGGTGGGACAGGGGGAAGAGACCCAGTACTTC. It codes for CASSLVGQGEETQYF.

CDR3 loop: CASMRGAGDEDQPQHF. The CDR3 DNA reads as TGTGCCAGCATGCGGGGGGCAGGGGATGAGGATCAGCCCCAGCATTTT. The V and J genes are TRBV27 and TRBJ1-5; weak D call: TRBD1 (6 bases). Germline V gives CDR1 MNHEY, CDR2 SMNVEV (reference sequence). The CDR3 has 16 amino acids. Trimming took 7 bases from V and 5 from J, leaving 21 bases between them.

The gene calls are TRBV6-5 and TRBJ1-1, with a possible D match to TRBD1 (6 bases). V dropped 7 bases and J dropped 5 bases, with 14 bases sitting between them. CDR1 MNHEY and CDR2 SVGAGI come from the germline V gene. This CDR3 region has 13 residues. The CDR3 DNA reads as TGTGCCAGCACTAGAAAAACAGGGACTGAAGCTTTCTTT. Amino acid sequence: CASTRKTGTEAFF.

The CDR3 DNA is TGTGCCAGTAGTCCATCCGGGGTAGGAAGCAATCAGCCCCAGCATTTT. Translation gives CASSPSGVGSNQPQHF. This chain links TRBV19 with TRBJ1-5; D is ambiguous. The CDR3 runs 16 residues. Germline V gene data show CDR1 as LNHDA and CDR2 as SQIVND (reference sequence). Trimming removed 5 bases from V and 1 base from J, with 15 bases in between.

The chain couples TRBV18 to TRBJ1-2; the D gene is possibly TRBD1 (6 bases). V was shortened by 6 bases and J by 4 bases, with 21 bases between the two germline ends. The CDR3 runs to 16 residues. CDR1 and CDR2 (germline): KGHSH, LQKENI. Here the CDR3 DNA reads TGTGCCAGCTCCCGCAAGGGAATAGGGGGAGCCTATGGCTACACCTTC. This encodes CASSRKGIGGAYGYTF.

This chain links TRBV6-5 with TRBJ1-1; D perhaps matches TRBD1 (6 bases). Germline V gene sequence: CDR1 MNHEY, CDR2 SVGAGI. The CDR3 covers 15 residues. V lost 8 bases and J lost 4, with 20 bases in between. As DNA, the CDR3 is TGTGCCAGCGCTTTCTTACCCAGGGGATCCACTGAAGCTTTCTTT. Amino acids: CASAFLPRGSTEAFF.

CDR3 bases: TGTGCCAGCAGCAAGACTGGCGGACAAGAGACCCAGTACTTC. It translates to CASSKTGGQETQYF. This chain uses TRBV5-4 with TRBJ2-5; no clear D gene. The CDR3 runs to 14 residues. V lost 4 bases and J lost 2, with 12 bases in between. Germline V CDR1 and CDR2: SGHNT, YYREEE (reference sequence).

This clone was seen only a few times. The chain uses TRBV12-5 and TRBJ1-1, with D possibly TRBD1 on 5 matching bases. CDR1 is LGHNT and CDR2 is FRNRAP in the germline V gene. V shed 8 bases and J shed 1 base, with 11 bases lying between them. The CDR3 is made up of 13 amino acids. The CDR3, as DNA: TGTGCTAGTCAGGGCCCCTGGAACACTGAAGCTTTCTTT. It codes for CASQGPWNTEAFF. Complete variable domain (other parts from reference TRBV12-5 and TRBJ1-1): DARVTQTPRHKVTEMGQEVTMRCQPILGHNTVFWYRQTMMQGLELLAYFRNRAPLDDSGMPKDRFSAEMPDATLATLKIQPSEPRDSAVYFCASQGPWNTEAFFGQGTRLTVV.

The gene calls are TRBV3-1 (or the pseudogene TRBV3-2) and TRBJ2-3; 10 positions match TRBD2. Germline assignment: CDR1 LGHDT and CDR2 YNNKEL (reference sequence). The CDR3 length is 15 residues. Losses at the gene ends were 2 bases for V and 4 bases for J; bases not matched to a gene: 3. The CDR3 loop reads CASSQNLAGADTQYF. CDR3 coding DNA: TGTGCCAGCAGCCAAAATCTAGCGGGGGCAGATACGCAGTATTTT.

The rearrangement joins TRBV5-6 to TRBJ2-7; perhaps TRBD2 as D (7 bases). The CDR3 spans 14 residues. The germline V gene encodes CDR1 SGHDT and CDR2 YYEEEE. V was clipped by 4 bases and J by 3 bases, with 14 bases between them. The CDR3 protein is CASSLRGAGYEQYF. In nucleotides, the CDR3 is TGTGCCAGCAGCCTCCGGGGGGCAGGCTACGAGCAGTACTTC.

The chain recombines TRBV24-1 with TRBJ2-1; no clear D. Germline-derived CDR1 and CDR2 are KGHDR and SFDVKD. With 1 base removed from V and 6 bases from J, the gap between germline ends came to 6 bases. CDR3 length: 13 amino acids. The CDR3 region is CATSDLVSNEQFF. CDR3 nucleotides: TGTGCCACCAGTGATTTAGTCAGCAATGAGCAGTTCTTC.

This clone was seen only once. CDR3 in DNA: TGTGCCAGTAGTAGGGGACAAACCCGAGTCTATGGCTACACCTTC. Amino acid sequence: CASSRGQTRVYGYTF. The V call is TRBV19, the J call TRBJ1-2; D possibly corresponds to TRBD1 (6 bases). This CDR3 region has 15 residues. The V end lost 4 bases, the J end lost 4 bases, and 16 bases lay between the germline ends. Germline values: CDR1 LNHDA, CDR2 SQIVND (reference sequence).

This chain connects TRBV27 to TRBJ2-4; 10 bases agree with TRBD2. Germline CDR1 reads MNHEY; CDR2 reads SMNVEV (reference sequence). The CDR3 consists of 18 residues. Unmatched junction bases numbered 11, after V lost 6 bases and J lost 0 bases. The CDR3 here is CASSPSPSGRVAKNIQYF. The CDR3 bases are TGTGCCAGCAGCCCGAGCCCAAGCGGGAGGGTAGCCAAAAACATTCAGTACTTC.

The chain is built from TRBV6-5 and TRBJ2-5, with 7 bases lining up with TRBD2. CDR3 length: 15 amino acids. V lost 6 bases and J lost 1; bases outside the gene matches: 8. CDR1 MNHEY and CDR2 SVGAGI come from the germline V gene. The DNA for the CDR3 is TGTGCCAGCAGCCCCGGAACTAGCGCCCAAGAGACCCAGTACTTC. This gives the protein CASSPGTSAQETQYF.

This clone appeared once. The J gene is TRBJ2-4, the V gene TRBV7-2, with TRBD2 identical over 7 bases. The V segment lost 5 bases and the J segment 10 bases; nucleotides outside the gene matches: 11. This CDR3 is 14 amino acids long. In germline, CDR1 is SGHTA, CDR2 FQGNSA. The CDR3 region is CASSPTAGPLIQYF. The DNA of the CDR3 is TGTGCCAGCAGCCCTACAGCGGGGCCCCTTATTCAGTACTTC.

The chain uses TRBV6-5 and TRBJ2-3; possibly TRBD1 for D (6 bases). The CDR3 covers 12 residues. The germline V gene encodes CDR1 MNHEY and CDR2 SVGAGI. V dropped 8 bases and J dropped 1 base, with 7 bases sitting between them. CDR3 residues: CASGGGTDTQYF. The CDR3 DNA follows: TGTGCCAGCGGGGGCGGCACAGATACGCAGTATTTT.

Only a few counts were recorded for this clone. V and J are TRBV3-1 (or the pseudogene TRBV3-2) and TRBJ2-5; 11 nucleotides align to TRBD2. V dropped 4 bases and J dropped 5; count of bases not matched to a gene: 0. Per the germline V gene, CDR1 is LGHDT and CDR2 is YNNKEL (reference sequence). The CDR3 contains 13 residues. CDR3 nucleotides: TGTGCCAGCAGCCCTAGCGGGGGGGAGACCCAGTACTTC. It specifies CASSPSGGETQYF.

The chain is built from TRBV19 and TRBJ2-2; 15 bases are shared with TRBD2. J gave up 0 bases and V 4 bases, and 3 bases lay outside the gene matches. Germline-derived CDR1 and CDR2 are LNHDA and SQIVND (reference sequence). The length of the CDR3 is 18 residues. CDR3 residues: CASSTGLAGGSNTGELFF. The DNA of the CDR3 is TGTGCCAGTAGTACGGGACTAGCGGGAGGATCGAACACCGGGGAGCTGTTTTTT.

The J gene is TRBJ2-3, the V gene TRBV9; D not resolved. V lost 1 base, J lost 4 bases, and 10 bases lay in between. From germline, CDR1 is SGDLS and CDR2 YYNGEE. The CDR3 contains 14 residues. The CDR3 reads CASSVTRLADTQYF. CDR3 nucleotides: TGTGCCAGCAGCGTAACGCGGCTAGCAGATACGCAGTATTTT. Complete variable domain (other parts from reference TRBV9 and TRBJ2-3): DSGVTQTPKHLITATGQRVTLRCSPRSGDLSVYWYQQSLDQGLQFLIQYYNGEERAKGNILERFSAQQFPDLHSELNLSSLELGDSALYFCASSVTRLADTQYFGPGTRLTVL.